This TCR beta chain appears in the sequencing data of a study of blood T cells in healthy people across ages. This CDR3 comprises 14 residues. Germline-derived CDR1 and CDR2 are SGHDT and YYEEEE. V lost 6 bases and J lost 7, with 20 bases in between. It was with a sample-barcoded 5' primer and a J-beta primer mix that a second PCR of roughly 7 to 11 cycles was run. Carrying 12 random nucleotides, a template-switch adaptor labeled each individual cDNA molecule. Via MiXCR, TCRdb re-called the 5' RACE reads, giving one row per CDR3 protein. Here the sample spans fewer than 2 million distinct CDR3 sequences, approximately 39% being singletons. The study recruited healthy Caucasian donors from Russia who were aged about 6 to 95. Per individual sample, total RNA of at least 5 micrograms was extracted. Findings and limits, study-wide: Diversity estimates from one million T cells were considered underestimates.

Note on this clonotype: Antigen unknown.

The chain couples TRBV5-6 to TRBJ2-7, with D perhaps given as TRBD1 or TRBD2 (5 bases each). The sample comprised blood. The sequence was obtained from a human donor in good health. CDR3 nucleotides: TGTGCCAGCAACGTCGGTCGGGGCGGTTGGGAGCAGTACTTC. This gives the protein CASNVGRGGWEQYF.